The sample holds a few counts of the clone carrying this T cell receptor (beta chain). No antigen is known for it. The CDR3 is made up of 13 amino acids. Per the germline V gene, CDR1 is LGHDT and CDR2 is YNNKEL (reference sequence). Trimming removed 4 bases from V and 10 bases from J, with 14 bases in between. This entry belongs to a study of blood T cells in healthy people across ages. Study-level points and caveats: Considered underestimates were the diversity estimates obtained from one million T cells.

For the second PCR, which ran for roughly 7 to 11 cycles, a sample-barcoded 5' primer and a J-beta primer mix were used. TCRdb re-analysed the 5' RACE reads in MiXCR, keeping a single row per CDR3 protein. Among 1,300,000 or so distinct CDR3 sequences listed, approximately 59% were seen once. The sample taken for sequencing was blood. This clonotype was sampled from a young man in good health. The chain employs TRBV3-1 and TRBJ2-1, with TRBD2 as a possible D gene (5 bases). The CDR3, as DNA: TGTGCCAGCAGCCCCGGACTCTCCGGAGAGCAGTTCTTC. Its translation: CASSPGLSGEQFF.